This entry lists 21 T cell receptor beta chains sequenced from one sample in a study of beta chain features in type 1 diabetes. The authors reverse transcribed all of the isolated RNA, so sequencing captured expressed TCRB transcripts. TCRdb's copy holds only in-frame clones and misses some; the assay was immunoSEQ multiplex PCR. The sample carries 300,000 to 450,000 clones, around 20% recorded once. Material: naive CD4+ T cells from blood. These receptors originate from a woman aged 18-29 years in good health.

This clone was observed a single time. V usage is TRBV7-9 and J usage is TRBJ1-5; 7 nucleotides agree with TRBD1. The CDR3 is 13 residues long. Germline-derived CDR1 and CDR2 are SEHNR and FQNEAQ (reference sequence). The J segment lost 9 bases and the V segment lost 5 bases, leaving 7 bases of the junction unmatched. Written as DNA, the CDR3 is TGTGCCAGCAGCATTACAGGGGAAGGGCCCCAGCATTTT. This translates into CASSITGEGPQHF.

This clone turned up a few times. This rearrangement joins TRBV20-1 to TRBJ2-3; D unresolved. CDR1 is DFQATT, CDR2 SNEGSKA, per germline (reference sequence). The CDR3 length is 10 residues. Between the trimmed V and J ends, which lost 2 bases and 5 bases, there was a span of 2 bases. CDR3 region: CSARRDTQYF. The DNA of the CDR3 is TGCAGTGCTAGACGAGATACGCAGTATTTT.

The V call is TRBV30, the J call TRBJ1-1, with D tentatively TRBD1 (5 bases). The CDR3 sequence is 13 residues long. Germline CDR1 and CDR2: GTSNPN and SVGIG (reference sequence). V was clipped by 2 bases and J by 0 bases, with 7 bases between them. CDR3: CAWSLQVNTEAFF. In DNA, the CDR3 is TGTGCCTGGAGTCTACAGGTGAACACTGAAGCTTTCTTT.

V gene TRBV4-1 combines with J gene TRBJ1-1, with TRBD1 matching over 7 bases. Trimming cost V 1 base and J 5 bases; bases outside gene matches: 4. From germline, CDR1 is MGHRA and CDR2 YSYEKL. The CDR3 length is 14 residues. CDR3 DNA: TGCGCCAGCAGCCAAGGACAGGGCCGGACTGAAGCTTTCTTT. This translates into CASSQGQGRTEAFF.

Remarks on this clone: The junction and the germline gene differ at one end; a read error may be behind it. The chain employs TRBV10-3 and TRBJ2-7; maybe TRBD2 (5 bases). CDR1 and CDR2 from the germline V gene are ENHRY and SYGVKD. CDR3 length: 12 residues. The CDR3 is CAIREGAYEQYF. The CDR3 nucleotides read TGTGCCATCCGTGAGGGAGCCTACGAGCAGTACTTC.

The chain links TRBV13 to TRBJ2-7; 7 bases match TRBD1. Germline V gives CDR1 PRHDT, CDR2 FYEKMQ (reference sequence). The CDR3 is made up of 14 amino acids. V shed 6 bases and J 1 base; nucleotides not matched to a gene: 6. The CDR3 here is CASRRTGESYEQYF. CDR3 bases: TGTGCCAGCAGGCGGACAGGCGAATCCTACGAGCAGTACTTC.

V is TRBV5-4 and J is TRBJ1-1, with 10 bases matching TRBD1. The CDR3 runs to 15 residues. Germline V gene data show CDR1 as SGHNT and CDR2 as YYREEE (reference sequence). V was pared by 2 bases and J by 6 bases, with 7 bases of the junction left unmatched. The CDR3 protein is CASSFRQGAFPEAFF. CDR3 bases: TGTGCCAGCAGCTTCAGACAGGGGGCTTTCCCTGAAGCTTTCTTT.

The chain joins TRBV5-1 to TRBJ2-1, with D perhaps matching TRBD1 (6 bases). The germline V and J ends were trimmed by 5 bases and 8 bases, with 14 bases remaining between them. The CDR3 is 13 amino acids. Germline V lookup: CDR1 SGHRS, CDR2 YFSETQ. CDR3 sequence: CASSSQGMDEQFF. The CDR3 bases are TGCGCCAGCAGTTCCCAGGGGATGGATGAGCAGTTCTTC.

In DNA, the CDR3 is TGTGCCACCAGCATACACAGGGCCGGGGCCAACGTCCTGACTTTC. Translation gives CATSIHRAGANVLTF. V gene TRBV15 combines with J gene TRBJ2-6; D possibly corresponds to TRBD1 (6 bases). Germline V gives CDR1 LNHNV, CDR2 YYDKDF (reference sequence). The CDR3 contains 15 residues. Trimming pared 4 bases from V and 4 bases from J, leaving 11 bases between.

The gene calls are TRBV9 and TRBJ2-3, with D unresolved. The V end lost 0 bases, the J end lost 2 bases, and 10 bases lay between the germline ends. The CDR3 is 15 residues long. The germline CDR1 and CDR2 sequences are SGDLS and YYNGEE. CDR3 in DNA: TGTGCCAGCAGCGTAGGACACTTATCCACAGATACGCAGTATTTT. It translates to CASSVGHLSTDTQYF.

This clone has just a few counts. The chain joins TRBV6-5 to TRBJ2-1; TRBD1 matches 8 bases. CDR1 is MNHEY and CDR2 is SVGAGI in the germline V gene. The CDR3 sequence is 15 residues long. Trimming at V came to 0 bases and at J to 9 bases, leaving 7 bases not matched to a gene. The CDR3 nucleotides read TGTGCCAGCAGTTACTCAGGACAGGGAATGGGTGAGCAGTTCTTC. The encoded protein is CASSYSGQGMGEQFF.

Remarks on this clone: Other DNA sequences in the sample encode the same CDR3. The rearrangement joins TRBV18 to TRBJ1-1; D remains ambiguous. This CDR3 has 13 residues. Germline V gives CDR1 KGHSH, CDR2 LQKENI. V lost 6 bases to trimming and J lost 1 base, with 9 bases between them. CDR3 sequence: CASSPGENTEAFF. CDR3 DNA sequence: TGTGCCAGCTCCCCCGGGGAGAACACTGAAGCTTTCTTT.

There are a few counts of this clone. The rearrangement uses TRBV2 and TRBJ1-2, with TRBD1 as a possible D gene (6 bases). This CDR3 has 12 amino acids. The V end lost 3 bases, the J end lost 8 bases, and 10 bases lay between the germline ends. Germline loops: CDR1 SNHLY, CDR2 FYNNEI. The CDR3 reads CASSDTGSGYTF. The CDR3 nucleotides read TGTGCCAGCAGTGATACAGGGAGCGGCTACACCTTC.

The V call is TRBV5-1, the J call TRBJ2-7; possibly TRBD1 for D (6 bases). CDR3 size: 14 residues. The V gene's germline CDR1 is SGHRS and CDR2 YFSETQ. Deletions cut 1 base from V and 3 bases from J, with 11 bases between. CDR3 bases: TGCGCCAGCAGCTTGAGGGGACACCACTACGAGCAGTACTTC. This translates into CASSLRGHHYEQYF.

The chain couples TRBV5-1 to TRBJ2-2; D is undetermined. V was trimmed by 0 bases and J by 6 bases, leaving 9 bases between them. Germline V gene lookup returns CDR1 SGHRS and CDR2 YFSETQ. The length of the CDR3 is 14 residues. The DNA for the CDR3 is TGCGCCAGCAGCTTGGTTGCAGGCCCCGGGGAGCTGTTTTTT. Translation: CASSLVAGPGELFF. The full variable domain, completed using reference TRBV5-1 and TRBJ2-2, is KAGVTQTPRYLIKTRGQQVTLSCSPISGHRSVSWYQQTPGQGLQFLFEYFSETQRNKGNFPGRFSGRQFSNSRSEMNVSTLELGDSALYLCASSLVAGPGELFFGEGSRLTVL.

The chain combines TRBV29-1 with TRBJ2-1; the D gene is possibly TRBD2 (5 bases). The CDR3 is 12 amino acids. V was pared by 4 bases and J by 8 bases, with 12 bases between. Germline assignment: CDR1 SQVTM and CDR2 ANQGSEA. CDR3 sequence reads: CSVGGRRDEQFF. In nucleotides, the CDR3 is TGCAGCGTTGGAGGGAGAAGGGATGAGCAGTTCTTC.

The CDR3 region has the DNA TGTGCCAGCAGCCCCTCTTGGGAGGGCTACACCTTC. It translates to CASSPSWEGYTF. V and J are TRBV13 and TRBJ1-2; D is ambiguous. The CDR3 contains 12 residues. The germline gives CDR1 PRHDT, CDR2 FYEKMQ (reference sequence). V was trimmed by 5 bases and J by 8 bases, leaving 12 bases between them.

This clone showed up just a few times. The chain has TRBV29-1 and TRBJ1-1; TRBD1 is a possible D gene (6 bases). This CDR3 comprises 13 residues. Trimming cost V 6 bases and J 2 bases, with 13 bases left between them. The germline V gene encodes CDR1 SQVTM and CDR2 ANQGSEA. This CDR3 reads CSVAGQPNTEAFF. The CDR3 bases are TGCAGCGTGGCTGGACAGCCCAACACTGAAGCTTTCTTT.

The chain has TRBV19 and TRBJ2-3; TRBD2 agrees at 9 bases. Trimming at V came to 8 bases and at J to 3 bases, leaving 3 bases not matched to a gene. The CDR3 length is 13 residues. The germline V gene encodes CDR1 LNHDA and CDR2 SQIVND (reference sequence). The CDR3 loop reads CASLAGGTDTQYF. CDR3 DNA: TGTGCCAGTTTGGCGGGAGGGACAGATACGCAGTATTTT.

This clone occurred a few times. J is TRBJ2-3 and V is TRBV5-1, with 8 nucleotides matching TRBD2. The germline gives CDR1 SGHRS, CDR2 YFSETQ. The CDR3 has 15 residues. V was pared by 3 bases and J by 5 bases, with 8 bases of the junction left unmatched. DNA of the CDR3: TGCGCCAGCAGCTCCCCGGGGGGGGGTCAAGATACGCAGTATTTT. Amino acid sequence: CASSSPGGGQDTQYF.

This clone has more than one count but fewer than ten. V and J are TRBV9 and TRBJ2-4, with D possibly being TRBD2 (6 bases). Per the germline V gene, CDR1 is SGDLS and CDR2 is YYNGEE. V lost 0 bases, J lost 9 bases, and 22 bases lay in between. This CDR3 has 17 amino acids. Written as DNA, the CDR3 is TGTGCCAGCAGCGTAGACCCGGGAGCCCGCCAGGGAACCATTCAGTACTTC. Its protein product is CASSVDPGARQGTIQYF.